Following are 22 T cell receptor beta chains from one sample sequenced in a study of blood T cells in healthy people across ages. The authors ran a second PCR of roughly 6 to 11 cycles using a sample-barcoded 5' primer and a J-beta primer mix. TCRdb recomputed calls from the 5' RACE reads with MiXCR, one row per CDR3 protein. Among around 1,000,000 distinct CDR3 sequences listed, roughly two fifths were seen once. The sample was blood. The receptors stem from a man aged 18-30 years in good health.

This clonotype appeared a few times. The chain links TRBV7-9 to TRBJ2-7; 7 nucleotides align to TRBD1. This CDR3 has 14 residues. The germline V gene has CDR1 SEHNR and CDR2 FQNEAQ (reference sequence). Trimming cost V 4 bases and J 9 bases; bases outside gene matches: 12. This CDR3 reads CASSSTGALHGQYF. For the CDR3, the DNA is TGTGCCAGCAGCTCTACAGGGGCGCTCCACGGGCAGTACTTC.

The chain combines TRBV9 with TRBJ2-1; D is unclear. Germline assignment: CDR1 SGDLS and CDR2 YYNGEE. V was pared by 0 bases and J by 4 bases, with 8 bases between. This CDR3 has 14 amino acids. DNA of the CDR3: TGTGCCAGCAGCGTAGCGATGAGTTACAATGAGCAGTTCTTC. As protein: CASSVAMSYNEQFF.

This clonotype appeared a few times. V usage is TRBV20-1 and J usage is TRBJ1-5, with 10 bases identical to TRBD1. Germline lookup yields CDR1 DFQATT and CDR2 SNEGSKA (reference sequence). CDR3 length: 13 amino acids. The CDR3 DNA sequence: TGCAGCTCCGGGGGGACAGGGGTTCAGCCCCAGCATTTT. As protein: CSSGGTGVQPQHF.

This clonotype was counted a few times. The chain is built from TRBV5-6 and TRBJ1-5; possible D gene TRBD1, 6 bases. Per the germline V gene, CDR1 is SGHDT and CDR2 is YYEEEE. Trimming removed 1 base from V and 2 bases from J, with 16 bases in between. The CDR3 spans 17 residues. CDR3 in DNA: TGTGCCAGCAGCTTGAATGGAGCGGGGGCCCGCAATCAGCCCCAGCATTTT. Residues: CASSLNGAGARNQPQHF.

This clonotype was counted a few times. This chain uses TRBV6-6 with TRBJ1-2; D call uncertain. The CDR3 sequence is 14 residues long. Germline values: CDR1 MNHNY, CDR2 SVGAGI (reference sequence). Trimming shortened V by 6 bases and J by 4 bases, and 15 bases separated the two germline ends. The CDR3 DNA reads as TGTGCCAGCAGCCCTGACGGAACCGGCTATGGCTACACCTTC. Amino acid sequence: CASSPDGTGYGYTF.

This clonotype appeared a few times. The chain combines TRBV7-3 with TRBJ2-3; weak D call: TRBD2 (5 bases). The CDR3 runs to 14 residues. V lost 1 base and J lost 6, with 11 bases in between. Per the germline V gene, CDR1 is SGHTA and CDR2 is FQGTGA. CDR3 bases: TGTGCCAGCAGCTTAAGAGGGTTAGGGGATACGCAGTATTTT. As protein: CASSLRGLGDTQYF.

The chain combines TRBV20-1 with TRBJ2-6; D is undetermined. Germline loops: CDR1 DFQATT, CDR2 SNEGSKA (reference sequence). This CDR3 region has 15 residues. Trimming removed 5 bases from V and 6 bases from J, with 17 bases in between. Here the CDR3 reads CSARPVNGEANVLTF. CDR3 in DNA: TGCAGTGCTCGCCCAGTAAATGGTGAGGCCAACGTCCTGACTTTC.

This rearrangement joins TRBV7-8 to TRBJ1-5, with 11 bases identical to TRBD1. V lost 1 base to trimming and J lost 5 bases; unmatched junction nucleotides: 4. Germline V gene sequence: CDR1 SGHVS, CDR2 FQNEAQ. The CDR3 runs 16 residues. In DNA form, the CDR3 reads TGTGCCAGCAGCTTAGGGACAGGGGGCGAGGATCAGCCCCAGCATTTT. It translates to CASSLGTGGEDQPQHF.

This chain joins TRBV7-2 and TRBJ2-3; either TRBD1 or TRBD2 may fit D (6 bases each). Germline-derived CDR1 and CDR2 are SGHTA and FQGNSA. The CDR3 runs 16 residues. V was trimmed by 5 bases and J by 3 bases, leaving 18 bases between them. As DNA, the CDR3 is TGTGCCAGCAGCCCCCGGAAGGGGGGTGGAACAGATACGCAGTATTTT. Translating it yields CASSPRKGGGTDTQYF.

In regard to this clonotype: One base away lies a much larger clone, so this may be a sequencing read error. The V call is TRBV12-3 or TRBV12-4, the J call TRBJ2-3; TRBD2 is a possible D gene (5 bases). The CDR3 spans 12 residues. Trimming cost V 5 bases and J 4 bases, with 7 bases left between them. The CDR3 loop reads CASSHSADTQYF. CDR3 DNA sequence: TGTGCCAGCAGTCATAGCGCAGATACGCAGTATTTT.

To note about this clonotype: This may come from a read error, since a much larger clone is one base off. This chain uses TRBV4-1 with TRBJ1-1; tentative D call: TRBD1 (5 bases). Trimming removed 4 bases from V and 1 base from J, with 10 bases in between. The V gene's germline CDR1 is MGHRA and CDR2 YSYEKL. The CDR3 consists of 14 residues. The CDR3 here is CASSPTVTNTEAFF. CDR3 DNA sequence: TGCGCCAGCAGCCCGACAGTCACGAACACTGAAGCTTTCTTT.

The V gene is TRBV25-1, the J gene TRBJ1-2; D unresolved. Trimming removed 3 bases at V and 3 bases at J, with 11 bases between. The CDR3 runs to 14 residues. The germline V gene has CDR1 MGHDK and CDR2 SYGVNS. The CDR3 nucleotides are TGTGCCAGCAGTGATTTTTCCCCGGACTATGGCTACACCTTC. It translates to CASSDFSPDYGYTF.

This rearrangement joins TRBV5-1 to TRBJ2-3, with TRBD2 matching over 9 bases. V shed 4 bases, J shed 3 bases, and the junction held 6 bases outside the gene matches. Per germline, CDR1 SGHRS and CDR2 YFSETQ. The CDR3 length is 15 residues. This chain's CDR3 is CASSAGLADTDTQYF. In DNA, the CDR3 is TGCGCCAGCAGCGCGGGACTAGCTGATACAGATACGCAGTATTTT.

Only one count was recorded for this clonotype. A read error may account for a junction end that differs from germline. The chain uses TRBV6-1 and TRBJ1-6; a weak D match, TRBD1 (6 bases). Germline values: CDR1 MNHNS, CDR2 SASEGT. CDR3 length: 17 amino acids. The CDR3 DNA follows: TGTGCCAGCAGCCGGGACACCACCTACTCCTATAATTCACCCCCCCACTTT. Residues: CASSRDTTYSYNSPPHF.

The chain employs TRBV7-6 and TRBJ2-5, with D possibly being TRBD1 (6 bases). Trimming took 5 bases from V and 3 from J, leaving 22 bases between them. The CDR3 loop spans 17 amino acids. Germline values: CDR1 SGHVS, CDR2 FNYEAQ. The CDR3 loop reads CASSNLQGYYSEETQYF. In DNA form, the CDR3 reads TGTGCCAGCAGCAACCTACAGGGATATTATTCTGAAGAGACCCAGTACTTC.

This sequence joins TRBV20-1 and TRBJ1-5; 9 nucleotides match TRBD1. V lost 6 bases and J lost 3; bases outside the gene matches: 6. The CDR3 is 14 amino acids. In germline, CDR1 is DFQATT, CDR2 SNEGSKA (reference sequence). CDR3 region: CSATGTGNNQPQHF. Written as DNA, the CDR3 is TGCAGTGCCACCGGGACAGGGAACAATCAGCCCCAGCATTTT.

This clonotype was seen only a few times. The rearrangement uses TRBV20-1 and TRBJ2-3; D may be TRBD1 (5 bases). From germline, CDR1 is DFQATT and CDR2 SNEGSKA (reference sequence). V was pared by 6 bases and J by 0 bases, with 16 bases between. The CDR3 length is 15 residues. The CDR3 DNA sequence: TGCAGTGCCAAAAGTATACAGGAGAGCACAGATACGCAGTATTTT. Translating it yields CSAKSIQESTDTQYF.

As to this clonotype: A read error may produce the germline difference seen at one junction end. The chain employs TRBV7-2 and TRBJ1-2; no reliable D call. The CDR3 sequence is 15 residues long. Germline V gene lookup returns CDR1 SGHTA and CDR2 FQGNSA. CDR3 in DNA: TGTGCCTGCAGCTTAGCTTTCGGATCATCCTATGGCTACACCTTC. Encoded protein: CACSLAFGSSYGYTF.

CDR3 bases: TGCGCCAGCAGCTTGGCCGGGACAGGGGGCTTGAACACTGAAGCTTTCTTT. This encodes CASSLAGTGGLNTEAFF. The gene calls are TRBV5-1 and TRBJ1-1; TRBD1 agrees at 12 bases. Germline CDR1 and CDR2: SGHRS and YFSETQ. The V segment lost 0 bases and the J segment 0 bases; nucleotides outside the gene matches: 3. This CDR3 is built from 17 residues.

This clonotype showed up just a few times. This chain links TRBV25-1 with TRBJ1-4; D is unresolved. Trimming stripped 4 bases from V and 8 bases from J, with 11 bases between. The CDR3 is 13 amino acids. Germline V gene sequence: CDR1 MGHDK, CDR2 SYGVNS. The CDR3, as DNA: TGTGCCAGCAGTGGGGGAAGGAACGAAAAACTGTTTTTT. It is translated as CASSGGRNEKLFF.

V is TRBV30 and J is TRBJ1-1; tentatively, D is TRBD1 (5 bases). V dropped 0 bases and J dropped 11 bases, with 16 bases sitting between them. CDR1 GTSNPN and CDR2 SVGIG come from the germline V gene (reference sequence). The CDR3 contains 13 residues. CDR3 loop: CAWSVRNRGRAFF. The DNA for the CDR3 is TGTGCCTGGAGTGTACGGAATAGGGGCAGGGCTTTCTTT.

The CDR3 loop is CASSSISPGGTGELFF. The CDR3 coding sequence is TGTGCCAGCAGTTCCATTAGCCCAGGTGGCACCGGGGAGCTGTTTTTT. The V and J genes are TRBV12-3 or TRBV12-4 and TRBJ2-2; D remains unclear. The CDR3 totals 16 residues. V lost 4 bases to trimming and J lost 4 bases, with 16 bases between them.